The rows below give T cell receptor beta chains drawn from one sample of a study of blood T cell repertoires in COVID-19. Repertoires were generated with immunoSEQ multiplex PCR, while TCRdb's copy carries only in-frame clones and drops some. Of approximately 150,000 clones in the sample, around nine tenths were seen once. The sequenced material came from peripheral blood. The receptors here all came from a woman between 50 and 59 years old with active or convalescent COVID-19. Each CDR3 is given with its conserved first and last residue. A D gene is named only where the DNA matches it firmly. Clone size is shown for a subset of rows, as once, few, many or a class of expanded clone.

j_call: TRBJ2-2; v_call: TRBV18; clone_size: -; d_call: -; cdr3_nt: TGTGCCAGCTCACTGACTGGACAGAACACCGGGGAGCTGTTTTTT; cdr3_aa: CASSLTGQNTGELFF
j_call: TRBJ2-3; v_call: TRBV24-1; clone_size: -; d_call: TRBD2; cdr3_nt: TGTGCCACCGGTAAGAGGACTAGCGGGAGCACAGATACGCAGTATTTT; cdr3_aa: CATGKRTSGSTDTQYF
j_call: TRBJ2-3; v_call: TRBV5-4; clone_size: -; d_call: -; cdr3_nt: TGTGCCAGCGGCGAGCTGGGCGCGCAAGATACGCAGTATTTT; cdr3_aa: CASGELGAQDTQYF
j_call: TRBJ2-3; v_call: TRBV29-1; clone_size: once; d_call: -; cdr3_nt: TGCAGCGGAGGGGAGGCGGTGGATACGCAGTATTTT; cdr3_aa: CSGGEAVDTQYF
j_call: TRBJ2-3; v_call: TRBV2; clone_size: once; d_call: -; cdr3_nt: TGTGCCAGCAGCTCCCGGGGAAGGGGCACAGATACGCAGTATTTT; cdr3_aa: CASSSRGRGTDTQYF
j_call: TRBJ2-7; v_call: TRBV5-5; clone_size: -; d_call: TRBD1; cdr3_nt: TGTGCCAGCAGCCTCGGGACAGGGGAGAATCACGAGCAGTACTTC; cdr3_aa: CASSLGTGENHEQYF
j_call: TRBJ2-7; v_call: TRBV10-3; clone_size: -; d_call: -; cdr3_nt: TGTGCCATCAGTGATCGGGGTAGTGGGATCTACGAGCAGTACTTC; cdr3_aa: CAISDRGSGIYEQYF
j_call: TRBJ2-5; v_call: TRBV6-6; clone_size: once; d_call: -; cdr3_nt: TGTGCCAGCAGTTTTGTGAGGGAGACCCAGTACTTC; cdr3_aa: CASSFVRETQYF
j_call: TRBJ2-1; v_call: TRBV7-7; clone_size: -; d_call: TRBD2; cdr3_nt: TGTGCTAGCAGCTCCCTAGCGGGAGCCCACAATGAGCAGTTCTTC; cdr3_aa: CASSSLAGAHNEQFF
j_call: TRBJ2-3; v_call: TRBV7-9; clone_size: -; d_call: -; cdr3_nt: TGTGCCAGCAAGGCAGGGTCTAGCACAGATACGCAGTATTTT; cdr3_aa: CASKAGSSTDTQYF